A selection of T cell receptor beta chains follows, all from one sample in a study of response to subunit inactivated influenza vaccine. TCRdb analysed the RT-PCR reads with MiXCR anew, one entry per CDR3 protein. The sample lists over 400,000 distinct CDR3 sequences; approximately 10% were seen once. The sequencing used PBMCs from blood, collected 40 to 50 days after vaccination. These receptors came from a man aged 50-60 years who received an inactivated influenza vaccine. CDR3s include the opening cysteine and the closing phenylalanine or tryptophan. The order of the fields is D gene, V gene, J gene, clone size, CDR3 protein, CDR3 DNA. A D gene is named only where the DNA matches it firmly. Rows may omit the clone size; those that give it use once, few, many or a size class.

>TRBD2|TRBV20-1|TRBJ2-7|NA
CSARRKLAGEGHEQYF
TGCAGTGCTCGCCGAAAACTAGCGGGAGAAGGCCACGAGCAGTACTTC
>TRBD2|TRBV4-2|TRBJ2-5|NA
CASSHKGLAGGLQETQYF
TGTGCCAGCAGCCACAAGGGACTAGCGGGGGGACTCCAAGAGACCCAGTACTTC
>TRBD2|TRBV28|TRBJ2-3|NA
CASSFAIDGGGTDTQYF
TGTGCCAGCAGTTTCGCCATTGATGGGGGGGGTACAGATACGCAGTATTTT
>TRBD1|TRBV3-1|TRBJ2-2|once
CASSQVYLGQTNTGELFF
TGTGCCAGCAGCCAAGTTTATTTGGGACAGACGAACACCGGGGAGCTGTTTTTT
>NA|TRBV5-1|TRBJ1-1|NA
CASSLDLTVNTEAFF
TGCGCCAGCAGCTTGGATTTGACGGTTAACACTGAAGCTTTCTTT
>NA|TRBV21-1|TRBJ1-5|NA
CASSNPPRVGQPQHF
TGTGCCAGCAGCAACCCTCCGCGGGTTGGCCAGCCCCAGCATTTT
>TRBD1|TRBV7-2|TRBJ2-1|few
CASTFDRGSYNEQFF
TGTGCCAGCACCTTTGACAGGGGGTCCTACAATGAGCAGTTCTTC
>NA|TRBV7-6|TRBJ2-1|NA
CASSLAAPSIYNEQFF
TGTGCCAGCAGCTTAGCTGCTCCTTCAATCTACAATGAGCAGTTCTTC
>NA|TRBV12-3/TRBV12-4|TRBJ2-7|many
CASSFSGFIEQYF
TGTGCCAGCAGTTTTTCAGGATTTATCGAGCAGTACTTC
>TRBD2|TRBV29-1|TRBJ2-2|NA
CSVTSGGDTGELFF
TGCAGCGTTACTAGCGGGGGTGACACCGGGGAGCTGTTTTTT
>NA|TRBV6-2/TRBV6-3|TRBJ2-7|NA
CASSYATRNLYEQYF
TGTGCCAGCAGTTACGCGACAAGGAACCTCTACGAGCAGTACTTC
>TRBD1|TRBV28|TRBJ1-6|many
CASSPGQGAGSPLHF
TGTGCCTCCTCCCCGGGACAGGGGGCCGGTTCACCCCTCCACTTT
>TRBD2|TRBV24-1|TRBJ2-1|many
CATSVDSGATYNEQFF
TGTGCCACCAGCGTCGATAGCGGGGCCACCTACAATGAGCAGTTCTTC
>NA|TRBV5-1|TRBJ2-1|few
CASSSLTGASNEQFF
TGCGCCAGCAGCTCCCTCACGGGGGCCTCCAATGAGCAGTTCTTC
>NA|TRBV15|TRBJ2-3|many
CATSRSRETITDTQYF
TGTGCCACCAGCAGGAGCCGAGAGACGATTACAGATACGCAGTATTTT
>NA|TRBV7-8|TRBJ2-7|few
CASSFPGFREQYF
TGTGCCAGCAGCTTTCCAGGGTTTCGCGAGCAGTACTTC
>NA|TRBV5-1|TRBJ1-2|NA
CASSPYRGSQDGYTF
TGCGCCAGCAGCCCCTACCGGGGTAGTCAAGATGGCTACACCTTC